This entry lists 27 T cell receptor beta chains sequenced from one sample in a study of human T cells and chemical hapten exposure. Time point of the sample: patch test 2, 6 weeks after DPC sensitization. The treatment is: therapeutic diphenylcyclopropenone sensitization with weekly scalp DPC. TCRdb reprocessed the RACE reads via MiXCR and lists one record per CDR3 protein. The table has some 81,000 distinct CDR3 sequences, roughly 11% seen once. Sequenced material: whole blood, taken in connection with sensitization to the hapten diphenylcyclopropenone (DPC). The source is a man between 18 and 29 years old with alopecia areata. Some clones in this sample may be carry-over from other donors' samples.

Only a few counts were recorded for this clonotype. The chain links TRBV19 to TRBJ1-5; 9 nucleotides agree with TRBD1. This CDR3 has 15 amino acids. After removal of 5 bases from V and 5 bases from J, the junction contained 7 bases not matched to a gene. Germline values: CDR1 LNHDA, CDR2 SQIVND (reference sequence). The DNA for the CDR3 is TGTGCCAGTAGTTTCCGGGACAGGGTTGATCAGCCCCAGCATTTT. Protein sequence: CASSFRDRVDQPQHF.

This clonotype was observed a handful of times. CDR3 sequence reads: CASSPQGIDTGELFF. CDR3 nucleotides: TGTGCCAGCAGTCCACAGGGGATTGACACCGGGGAGCTGTTTTTT. The V call is TRBV6-5, the J call TRBJ2-2; 7 nucleotides align to TRBD1. V lost 5 bases, J lost 3 bases, and 6 bases stayed unmatched. The CDR3 contains 15 residues. Germline CDR1 MNHEY, CDR2 SVGAGI.

For the CDR3, the DNA is TGTGCCAGCAGTTATGGACTAGTTGATGAGCAGTTCTTC. It translates to CASSYGLVDEQFF. The chain couples TRBV7-2 to TRBJ2-1, with 7 bases that match TRBD2. The V gene's germline CDR1 is SGHTA and CDR2 FQGNSA. The CDR3 has 13 amino acids. V was clipped by 6 bases and J by 8 bases; unmatched bases: 7. Full variable domain (missing parts from reference TRBV7-2 and TRBJ2-1): GAGVSQSPSNKVTEKGKDVELRCDPISGHTALYWYRQSLGQGLEFLIYFQGNSAPDKSGLPSDRFSAERTGGSVSTLTIQRTQQEDSAVYLCASSYGLVDEQFFGPGTRLTVL.

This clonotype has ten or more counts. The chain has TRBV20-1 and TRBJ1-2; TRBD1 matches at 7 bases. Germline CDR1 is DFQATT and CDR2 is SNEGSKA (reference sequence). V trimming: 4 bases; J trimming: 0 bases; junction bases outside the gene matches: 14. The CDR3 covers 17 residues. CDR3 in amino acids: CSATLPTGIEANYGYTF. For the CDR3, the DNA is TGCAGTGCTACTCTACCGACAGGGATAGAAGCTAACTATGGCTACACCTTC.

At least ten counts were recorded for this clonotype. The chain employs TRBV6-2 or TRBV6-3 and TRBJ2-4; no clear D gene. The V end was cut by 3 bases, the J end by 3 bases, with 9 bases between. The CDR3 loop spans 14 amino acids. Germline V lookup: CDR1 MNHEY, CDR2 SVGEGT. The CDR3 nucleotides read TGTGCCAGCAGTTATGGCATTGGCAAAAACATTCAGTACTTC. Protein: CASSYGIGKNIQYF.

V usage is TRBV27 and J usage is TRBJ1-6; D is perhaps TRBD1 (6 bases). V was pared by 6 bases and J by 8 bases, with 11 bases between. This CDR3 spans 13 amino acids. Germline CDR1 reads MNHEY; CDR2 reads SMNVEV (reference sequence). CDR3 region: CASRQGEYSPLHF. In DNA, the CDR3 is TGTGCCAGCAGACAGGGCGAGTATTCACCCCTCCACTTT.

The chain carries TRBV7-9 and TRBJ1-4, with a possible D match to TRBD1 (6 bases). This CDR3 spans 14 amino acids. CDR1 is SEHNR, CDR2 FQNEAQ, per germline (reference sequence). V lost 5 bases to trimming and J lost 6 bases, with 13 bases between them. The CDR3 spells CASSPDSSYEKLFF. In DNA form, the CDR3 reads TGTGCCAGCAGCCCGGACAGCTCTTATGAAAAACTGTTTTTT.

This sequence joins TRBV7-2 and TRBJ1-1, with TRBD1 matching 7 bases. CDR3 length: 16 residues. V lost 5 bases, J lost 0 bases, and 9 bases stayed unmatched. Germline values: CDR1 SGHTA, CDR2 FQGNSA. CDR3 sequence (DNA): TGTGCCAGCAGCCTTTTTGACAGGGCCATGAACACTGAAGCTTTCTTT. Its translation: CASSLFDRAMNTEAFF.

CDR3 sequence reads: CASSLNQGSQPQHF. CDR3 in DNA: TGTGCCAGCAGCTTAAATCAGGGGAGTCAGCCCCAGCATTTT. The V and J genes are TRBV11-2 and TRBJ1-5; perhaps TRBD1 as D (6 bases). Germline V gene sequence: CDR1 SGHAT, CDR2 FQNNGV. V dropped 2 bases and J dropped 6 bases, with 11 bases sitting between them. The CDR3 spans 14 residues.

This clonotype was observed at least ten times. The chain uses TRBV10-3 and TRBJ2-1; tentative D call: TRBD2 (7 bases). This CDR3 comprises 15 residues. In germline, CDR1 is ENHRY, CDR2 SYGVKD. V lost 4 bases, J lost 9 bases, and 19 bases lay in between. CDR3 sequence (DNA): TGTGCCATCAGTGTAGGGGGGACTACGCGCAGTGAGCAGTTCTTC. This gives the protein CAISVGGTTRSEQFF.

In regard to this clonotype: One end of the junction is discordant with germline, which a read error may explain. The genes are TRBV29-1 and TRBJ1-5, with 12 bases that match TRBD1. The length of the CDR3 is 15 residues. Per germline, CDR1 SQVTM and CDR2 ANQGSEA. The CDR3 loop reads CSVVTGTGGNRPQHF. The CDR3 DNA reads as TGCAGCGTTGTAACCGGGACAGGGGGCAATCGGCCCCAGCATTTT.

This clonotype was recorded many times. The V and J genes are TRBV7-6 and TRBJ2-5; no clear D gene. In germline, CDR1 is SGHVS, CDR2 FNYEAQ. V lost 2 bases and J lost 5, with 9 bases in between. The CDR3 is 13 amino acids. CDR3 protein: CASSLYIGETQYF. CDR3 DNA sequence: TGTGCCAGCAGCTTATATATAGGGGAGACCCAGTACTTC.

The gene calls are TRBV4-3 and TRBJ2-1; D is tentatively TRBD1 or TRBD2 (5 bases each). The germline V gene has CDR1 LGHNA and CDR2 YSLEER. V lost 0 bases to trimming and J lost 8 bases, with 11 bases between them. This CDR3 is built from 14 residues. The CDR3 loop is CASSQDRGVDEQFF. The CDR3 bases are TGCGCCAGCAGCCAAGATAGAGGGGTGGATGAGCAGTTCTTC.

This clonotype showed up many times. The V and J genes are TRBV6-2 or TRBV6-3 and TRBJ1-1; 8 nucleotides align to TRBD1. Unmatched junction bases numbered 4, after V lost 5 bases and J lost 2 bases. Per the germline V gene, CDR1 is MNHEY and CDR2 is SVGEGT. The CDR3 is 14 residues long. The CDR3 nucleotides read TGTGCCAGCAGTAAGGGACAGGCCAACACTGAAGCTTTCTTT. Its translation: CASSKGQANTEAFF.

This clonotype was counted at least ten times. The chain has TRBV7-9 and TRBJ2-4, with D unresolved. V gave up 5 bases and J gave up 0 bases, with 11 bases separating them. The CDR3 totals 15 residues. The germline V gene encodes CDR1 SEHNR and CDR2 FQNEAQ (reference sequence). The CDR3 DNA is TGTGCCAGCAGCGACGGATCTCTAGCCAAAAACATTCAGTACTTC. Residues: CASSDGSLAKNIQYF.

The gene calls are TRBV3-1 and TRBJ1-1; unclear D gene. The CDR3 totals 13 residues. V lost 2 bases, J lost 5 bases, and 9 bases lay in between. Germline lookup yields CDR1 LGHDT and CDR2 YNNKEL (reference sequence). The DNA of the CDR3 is TGTGCCAGCAGCCAACGGGTGGGGACTGAAGCTTTCTTT. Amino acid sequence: CASSQRVGTEAFF.

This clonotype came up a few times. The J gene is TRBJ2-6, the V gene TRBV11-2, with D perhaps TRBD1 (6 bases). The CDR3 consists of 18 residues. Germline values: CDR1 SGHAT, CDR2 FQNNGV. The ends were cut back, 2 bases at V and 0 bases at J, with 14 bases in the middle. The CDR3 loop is CASSLTLQGSSGANVLTF. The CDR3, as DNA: TGTGCCAGCAGCTTAACTTTACAGGGTAGCTCTGGGGCCAACGTCCTGACTTTC.

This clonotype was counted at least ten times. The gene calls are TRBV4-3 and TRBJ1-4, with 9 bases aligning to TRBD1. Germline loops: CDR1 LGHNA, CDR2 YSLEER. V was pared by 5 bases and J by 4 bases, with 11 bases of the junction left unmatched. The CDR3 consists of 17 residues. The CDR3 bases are TGCGCCAGCAGCTACGGACAGGGGAGGTTTCTTAATGAAAAACTGTTTTTT. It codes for CASSYGQGRFLNEKLFF.

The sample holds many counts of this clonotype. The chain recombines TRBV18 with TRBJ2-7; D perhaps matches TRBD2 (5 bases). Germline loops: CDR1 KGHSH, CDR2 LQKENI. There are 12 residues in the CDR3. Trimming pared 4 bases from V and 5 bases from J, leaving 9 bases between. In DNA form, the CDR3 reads TGTGCCAGCTCACAGTCCGGGGACGAGCAGTACTTC. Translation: CASSQSGDEQYF.

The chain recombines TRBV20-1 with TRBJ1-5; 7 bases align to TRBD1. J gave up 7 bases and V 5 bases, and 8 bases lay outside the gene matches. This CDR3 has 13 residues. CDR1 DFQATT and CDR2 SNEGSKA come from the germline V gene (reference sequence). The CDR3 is CSAEDRVEQPQHF. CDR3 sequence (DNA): TGCAGTGCTGAAGACAGGGTGGAACAGCCCCAGCATTTT.

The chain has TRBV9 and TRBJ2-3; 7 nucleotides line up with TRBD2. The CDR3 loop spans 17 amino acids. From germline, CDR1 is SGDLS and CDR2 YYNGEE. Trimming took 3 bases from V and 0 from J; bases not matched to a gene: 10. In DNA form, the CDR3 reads TGTGCCAGCAGCGCTCCGACGAGCGGGGAGAGCACAGATACGCAGTATTTT. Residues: CASSAPTSGESTDTQYF.

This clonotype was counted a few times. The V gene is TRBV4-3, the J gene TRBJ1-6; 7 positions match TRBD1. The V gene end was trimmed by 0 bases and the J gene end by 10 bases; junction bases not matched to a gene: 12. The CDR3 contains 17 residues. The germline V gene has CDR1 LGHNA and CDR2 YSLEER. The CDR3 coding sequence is TGCGCCAGCAGCCAAGATCGGTCGGCAGGGGGTTACTCACCCCTCCACTTT. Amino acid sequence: CASSQDRSAGGYSPLHF.

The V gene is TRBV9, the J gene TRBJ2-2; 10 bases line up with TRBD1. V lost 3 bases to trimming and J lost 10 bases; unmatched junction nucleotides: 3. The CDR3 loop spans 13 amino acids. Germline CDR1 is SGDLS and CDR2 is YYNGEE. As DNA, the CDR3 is TGTGCCAGCAGCGCGGGACAGGGGACGGAGCTGTTTTTT. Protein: CASSAGQGTELFF.

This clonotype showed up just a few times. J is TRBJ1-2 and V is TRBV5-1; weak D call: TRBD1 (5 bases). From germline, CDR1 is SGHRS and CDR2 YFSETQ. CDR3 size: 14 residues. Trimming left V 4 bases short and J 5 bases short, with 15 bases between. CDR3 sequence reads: CASSIGTLSYGYTF. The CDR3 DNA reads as TGCGCCAGCAGCATAGGGACCCTCTCGTATGGCTACACCTTC.

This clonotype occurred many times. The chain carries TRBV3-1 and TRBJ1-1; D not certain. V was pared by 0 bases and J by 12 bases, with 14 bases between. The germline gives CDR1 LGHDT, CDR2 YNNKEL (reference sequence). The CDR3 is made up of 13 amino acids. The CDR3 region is CASSQDTEGGPFF. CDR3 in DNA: TGTGCCAGCAGCCAAGATACGGAGGGTGGACCTTTCTTT.

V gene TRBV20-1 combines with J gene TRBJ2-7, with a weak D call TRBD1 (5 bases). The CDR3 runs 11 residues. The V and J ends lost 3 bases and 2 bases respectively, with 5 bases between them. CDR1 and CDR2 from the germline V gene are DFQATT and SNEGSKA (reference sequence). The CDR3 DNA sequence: TGCAGTGCTAGGGGGCCCTACGAGCAGTACTTC. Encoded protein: CSARGPYEQYF.

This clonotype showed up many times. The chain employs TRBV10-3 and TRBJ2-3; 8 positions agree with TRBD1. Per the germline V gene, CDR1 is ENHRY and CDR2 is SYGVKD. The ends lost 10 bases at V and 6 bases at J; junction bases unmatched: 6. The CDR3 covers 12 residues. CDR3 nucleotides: TGTGCCACTGGACAGGGTGAGGATACGCAGTATTTT. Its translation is CATGQGEDTQYF.